A single sample gave rise to the 16 T cell receptor beta chains below, sequenced in a study of beta chain features in type 1 diabetes. Their recognized antigens are unknown. Study-level findings and limits: Shortening of TCRB CDR3s, moderate but significant, appeared in all four CD4+ subsets of Type 1 diabetes patients.

Sequencing targeted expressed TCRB transcripts, as all isolated RNA had been reverse transcribed. Sequenced by immunoSEQ multiplex PCR; TCRdb stores in-frame clones only, minus some. The data show roughly 51,000 clones, 52% seen once. Sequencing input: Tregs from blood. Source of these receptors: a woman between 40 and 55 years old with type 1 diabetes.

The chain uses TRBV9 and TRBJ2-3; a possible D gene is TRBD1 (7 bases). Germline values: CDR1 SGDLS, CDR2 YYNGEE. The V gene lost 0 bases and the J gene lost 4 bases, with 12 bases spanning the gap. This CDR3 is 15 amino acids long. The CDR3 loop is CASSVGGGGADTQYF. The CDR3 nucleotides are TGTGCCAGCAGCGTAGGCGGAGGGGGCGCAGATACGCAGTATTTT.

The gene calls are TRBV28 and TRBJ1-1, with D perhaps matching TRBD1 (6 bases). Trimming took off 4 bases at V and 11 bases at J, with 14 bases between the two ends. CDR3 length: 12 residues. Germline V gives CDR1 MDHEN, CDR2 SYDVKM. CDR3 coding DNA: TGTGCCAGCAGTTACTGGACAGACAAGGCTTTCTTT. As protein: CASSYWTDKAFF.

The V call is TRBV7-3, the J call TRBJ2-7, with D perhaps matching TRBD1 (6 bases). CDR1 and CDR2 (germline): SGHTA, FQGTGA. Trimming took off 5 bases at V and 6 bases at J, with 17 bases between the two ends. This CDR3 comprises 14 residues. The CDR3 sequence is CASSPGTPRAEQYF. CDR3 bases: TGTGCCAGCAGCCCCGGGACACCCCGGGCCGAGCAGTACTTC.

The chain couples TRBV7-2 to TRBJ2-7; the match to TRBD2 covers 9 bases. CDR1 is SGHTA, CDR2 FQGNSA, per germline. This CDR3 is built from 14 residues. V lost 2 bases and J lost 6; bases outside the gene matches: 5. The CDR3 nucleotides are TGTGCCAGCAGCTTAATTAGCGGGGGTATCGAGCAGTACTTC. Translated, it gives CASSLISGGIEQYF.

This clone came up a few times. V usage is TRBV12-5 and J usage is TRBJ1-2; 11 bases match TRBD1. After removal of 5 bases from V and 7 bases from J, the junction contained 12 bases not matched to a gene. CDR1 and CDR2 (germline): LGHNT, FRNRAP. This CDR3 has 16 amino acids. CDR3 coding DNA: TGTGCTAGTGGTCTCCATCCCTCGGACAGGGGGCTTGGCTACACCTTC. Translation: CASGLHPSDRGLGYTF.

This clone was recorded a few times. The chain carries TRBV29-1 and TRBJ2-5; tentatively, D is TRBD1 (6 bases). V lost 6 bases, J lost 1 base, and 12 bases lay in between. Germline lookup yields CDR1 SQVTM and CDR2 ANQGSEA. This CDR3 contains 13 residues. The CDR3 is CSVARDIQETQYF. The CDR3 DNA is TGCAGCGTCGCACGGGACATCCAAGAGACCCAGTACTTC.

The CDR3: CSVGGYGYTF. The CDR3 nucleotides read TGCAGCGTTGGAGGCTATGGCTACACCTTC. V gene TRBV29-1 combines with J gene TRBJ1-2, with D unresolved. The V gene lost 4 bases and the J gene lost 4 bases, with 4 bases spanning the gap. Per the germline V gene, CDR1 is SQVTM and CDR2 is ANQGSEA. The CDR3 runs 10 residues.

V and J are TRBV15 and TRBJ2-5, with a weak D call TRBD2 (5 bases). The DNA end favors TRBJ2-7, so the J call may be wrong. Germline values: CDR1 LNHNV, CDR2 YYDKDF (reference sequence). The CDR3 is made up of 15 amino acids. CDR3 DNA sequence: TGTGCCACCAGCAGAGGGGGAGAACTCACCTACGAGCAGTACTTC. The encoded protein is CATSRGGELTYEQYF.

The chain couples TRBV15 to TRBJ1-1; 7 bases line up with TRBD1. V was clipped by 11 bases and J by 4 bases; unmatched bases: 25. The CDR3 runs 18 residues. Per the germline V gene, CDR1 is LNHNV and CDR2 is YYDKDF (reference sequence). The CDR3 spells CAVSADRDRVFRSTEAFF. The CDR3 DNA sequence: TGTGCCGTGTCAGCCGACCGAGACAGGGTTTTTAGGAGCACTGAAGCTTTCTTT.

The chain joins TRBV27 to TRBJ2-3; unclear D gene. CDR1 and CDR2 (germline): MNHEY, SMNVEV (reference sequence). V gave up 6 bases and J gave up 6 bases, with 10 bases separating them. CDR3 length equals 12 residues. The CDR3 nucleotides are TGTGCCAGCAGGCCAAGCGCGGATACGCAGTATTTT. Amino acid sequence: CASRPSADTQYF.

Here the CDR3 reads CSARPQETQYF. For the CDR3, the DNA is TGCAGTGCTAGACCTCAAGAGACCCAGTACTTC. The rearrangement uses TRBV20-1 and TRBJ2-5, with D hard to call. This CDR3 spans 11 amino acids. CDR1 and CDR2 (germline): DFQATT, SNEGSKA (reference sequence). V gave up 2 bases and J gave up 2 bases, with 3 bases separating them.

This clone showed up just a few times. This chain links TRBV7-9 with TRBJ1-3; D remains unclear. Trimming pared 2 bases from V and 4 bases from J, leaving 12 bases between. CDR1 is SEHNR, CDR2 FQNEAQ, per germline (reference sequence). The CDR3 covers 15 residues. The CDR3 sequence: CASSLRWGEGNTIYF. The CDR3 nucleotides are TGTGCCAGCAGCTTAAGGTGGGGAGAAGGAAACACCATATATTTT.

The genes are TRBV9 and TRBJ2-7, with 7 bases lining up with TRBD2. The germline V gene has CDR1 SGDLS and CDR2 YYNGEE. The CDR3 runs to 16 residues. With 0 bases clipped from V and 6 bases from J, the junction kept 12 bases outside the gene matches. This chain's CDR3 is CASSVGGELGGSEQYF. The CDR3 DNA is TGTGCCAGCAGCGTAGGAGGAGAGCTGGGCGGGAGCGAGCAGTACTTC. Full variable domain (rest looked up from reference TRBV9 and TRBJ2-7): DSGVTQTPKHLITATGQRVTLRCSPRSGDLSVYWYQQSLDQGLQFLIQYYNGEERAKGNILERFSAQQFPDLHSELNLSSLELGDSALYFCASSVGGELGGSEQYFGPGTRLTVT.

The table lists this clone with a count of one. This rearrangement joins TRBV6-1 to TRBJ2-2; 8 bases align to TRBD1. The CDR3 loop spans 15 amino acids. Germline V gene lookup returns CDR1 MNHNS and CDR2 SASEGT. V lost 7 bases and J lost 1; bases outside the gene matches: 5. The CDR3 is CASIGDRRNTGELFF. The DNA of the CDR3 is TGTGCCAGCATCGGGGACAGGAGGAACACCGGGGAGCTGTTTTTT.

The chain combines TRBV7-3 with TRBJ1-2, with unresolved D. This CDR3 comprises 13 residues. Germline V gene data show CDR1 as SGHTA and CDR2 as FQGTGA. V was pared by 5 bases and J by 2 bases, with 9 bases between. CDR3 in DNA: TGTGCCAGCAGCCCCAGCAGGAACTATGGCTACACCTTC. This sequence encodes CASSPSRNYGYTF. Combining the CDR3 with reference TRBV7-3 and TRBJ1-2 gives the whole variable domain GAGVSQTPSNKVTEKGKYVELRCDPISGHTALYWYRQSLGQGPEFLIYFQGTGAADDSGLPNDRFFAVRPEGSVSTLKIQRTERGDSAVYLCASSPSRNYGYTFGSGTRLTVV.

This clone was seen only a few times. The chain is built from TRBV9 and TRBJ2-7; 8 bases align to TRBD1. V dropped 3 bases and J dropped 5; count of bases not matched to a gene: 1. This CDR3 is built from 12 residues. CDR1 and CDR2 (germline): SGDLS, YYNGEE. CDR3 DNA: TGTGCCAGCAGCGGGACAGGGAACGAGCAGTACTTC. Amino acids: CASSGTGNEQYF.